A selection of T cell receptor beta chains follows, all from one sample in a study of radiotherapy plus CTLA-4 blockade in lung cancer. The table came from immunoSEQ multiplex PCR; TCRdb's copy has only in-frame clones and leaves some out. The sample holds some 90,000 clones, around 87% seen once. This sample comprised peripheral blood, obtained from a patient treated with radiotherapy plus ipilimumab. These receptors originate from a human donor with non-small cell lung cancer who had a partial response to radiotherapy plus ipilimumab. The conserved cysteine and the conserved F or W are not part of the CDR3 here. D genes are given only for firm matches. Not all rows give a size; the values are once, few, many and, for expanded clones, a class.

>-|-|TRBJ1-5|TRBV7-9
ASSLREGTSNQPQH
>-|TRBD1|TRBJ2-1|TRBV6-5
ASSYTGQGHNEQF
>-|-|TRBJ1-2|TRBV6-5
ASSYSMQASNYGYT
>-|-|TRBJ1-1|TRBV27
ASSLVGSEAF
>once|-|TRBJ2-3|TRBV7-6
ASSPYTDTQY
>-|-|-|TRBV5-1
ASSLGGGGYEQY
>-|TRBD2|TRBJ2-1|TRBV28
ASSLTSGGYNEQF
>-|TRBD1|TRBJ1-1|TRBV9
ASSVLTGGTEAF
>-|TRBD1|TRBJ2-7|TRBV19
ASSWRRQGKNEQY
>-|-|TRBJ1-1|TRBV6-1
ASKTGNTEAF
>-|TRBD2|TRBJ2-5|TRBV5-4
ASSLSGGGTQY
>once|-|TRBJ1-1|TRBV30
AWSRRIGTEAF
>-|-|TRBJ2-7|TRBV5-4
ASSLDLSSYEQY
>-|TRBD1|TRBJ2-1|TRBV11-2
ASSPRQGNEQF
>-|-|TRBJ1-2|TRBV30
AWSPQQGNYGYT
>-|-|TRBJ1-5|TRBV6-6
ASSYQEGVQRKPQH
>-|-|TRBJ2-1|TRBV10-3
AISEGSWDEQF
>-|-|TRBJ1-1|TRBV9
ASSQGSSVNTEAF